These 11 T cell receptor beta chains were sequenced from one sample in a study of CD8 T cells in ankylosing spondylitis (dated by TCRdb to about 2017). Preparation of the library involved 5' RACE. Sequencing was performed on an Illumina HiSeq 2500. TCRdb passed the public sequencing reads through fastp at Q25 and MiXCR, retaining productive beta sequences. Rows with one shared CDR3 protein collapse into an entry with the most common genes and DNA. Here the sample has 80,000 to 90,000 distinct CDR3 sequences; 27% occur a single time. The ten largest account for around 60% of the sample. Sequencing used blood, either unsorted or a sorted T cell fraction (not recorded which). The receptor source for this set is a male donor with ankylosing spondylitis or in good health (not recorded which).

There are a few counts of this clonotype. CDR3 sequence reads: CAINGGTSLTDTQYF. The CDR3 region has the DNA TGTGCCATCAACGGCGGAACCTCTCTCACAGATACGCAGTATTTT. The genes are TRBV10-3 and TRBJ2-3; D is ambiguous. This CDR3 has 15 amino acids. The V gene's germline CDR1 is ENHRY and CDR2 SYGVKD. V was trimmed by 7 bases and J by 2 bases, leaving 16 bases between them.

The chain is built from TRBV20-1 and TRBJ2-3; D may be TRBD2 (5 bases). The germline V gene encodes CDR1 DFQATT and CDR2 SNEGSKA (reference sequence). The V gene lost 6 bases and the J gene lost 10 bases, with 20 bases spanning the gap. This CDR3 comprises 13 residues. This CDR3 is CSARLAEDSAQYF. Here the CDR3 DNA reads TGCAGTGCGAGGTTGGCGGAGGACTCAGCGCAGTATTTT.

The genes are TRBV20-1 and TRBJ1-2; 7 bases agree with TRBD1. The CDR3 is 14 amino acids. CDR1 DFQATT and CDR2 SNEGSKA come from the germline V gene (reference sequence). V trimming: 5 bases; J trimming: 8 bases; junction bases outside the gene matches: 14. The CDR3 DNA sequence: TGCAGTGCTCAGGACAGGCCCGAGATTAGAGGCTACACCTTC. Its translation: CSAQDRPEIRGYTF.

This clonotype was seen only a few times. The gene calls are TRBV7-6 and TRBJ2-7; tentatively, D is TRBD1 (6 bases). V dropped 4 bases and J dropped 6 bases, with 16 bases sitting between them. The CDR3 runs 14 residues. In germline, CDR1 is SGHVS, CDR2 FNYEAQ. The DNA of the CDR3 is TGTGCCAGCAGCTCCTCCCCAGGGGCCTCCGAGCAGTACTTC. It codes for CASSSSPGASEQYF.

This rearrangement joins TRBV20-1 to TRBJ2-5; D call uncertain. The V gene's germline CDR1 is DFQATT and CDR2 SNEGSKA (reference sequence). CDR3 length equals 12 residues. Deletions cut 3 bases from V and 10 bases from J, with 15 bases between. The CDR3 loop reads CSARAALTVQYF. CDR3 nucleotide sequence: TGCAGTGCTAGGGCGGCCCTTACGGTCCAGTACTTC.

The rearrangement uses TRBV7-9 and TRBJ1-1; weak D call: TRBD1 (6 bases). This CDR3 contains 14 residues. Germline assignment: CDR1 SEHNR and CDR2 FQNEAQ (reference sequence). The V and J ends lost 1 base and 9 bases respectively, with 15 bases between them. CDR3 in DNA: TGTGCCAGCAGCTTAGGACGGACAGCCAACAAAGCTTTCTTT. Protein product: CASSLGRTANKAFF.

The chain employs TRBV18 and TRBJ2-2, with D unclear. Germline V gene data show CDR1 as KGHSH and CDR2 as LQKENI. Trimming removed 4 bases at V and 0 bases at J, with 9 bases between. This CDR3 is 15 amino acids long. CDR3 sequence: CASSRTETNTGELFF. Here the CDR3 DNA reads TGTGCCAGCTCACGAACAGAAACGAACACCGGGGAGCTGTTTTTT.

A single count supports this clonotype. The chain joins TRBV10-3 to TRBJ2-5, with D hard to call. Trimming took 4 bases from V and 5 from J, leaving 11 bases between them. CDR1 is ENHRY, CDR2 SYGVKD, per germline. The CDR3 is 13 amino acids. DNA for the CDR3: TGTGCCATCAGTGCATGGCAGGAGGAGACCCAGTACTTC. This codes for CAISAWQEETQYF.

The CDR3 spells CASSFEASDTQYF. CDR3 in DNA: TGTGCCAGCAGTTTTGAAGCATCAGATACGCAGTATTTT. This rearrangement joins TRBV27 to TRBJ2-3; D remains ambiguous. V was clipped by 3 bases and J by 4 bases, with 8 bases between them. Germline-derived CDR1 and CDR2 are MNHEY and SMNVEV (reference sequence). The CDR3 loop spans 13 amino acids.

In its sample, this clonotype was seen many times. The chain employs TRBV9 and TRBJ1-1, with TRBD1 as a possible D gene (6 bases). CDR3 length: 14 amino acids. CDR1 is SGDLS and CDR2 is YYNGEE in the germline V gene. The ends were cut back, 4 bases at V and 6 bases at J, with 16 bases in the middle. CDR3 DNA sequence: TGTGCCAGCAGCCAAACATTCGGGGGCGCTGAAGCTTTCTTT. As protein: CASSQTFGGAEAFF. Complete variable domain (other parts from reference TRBV9 and TRBJ1-1): DSGVTQTPKHLITATGQRVTLRCSPRSGDLSVYWYQQSLDQGLQFLIQYYNGEERAKGNILERFSAQQFPDLHSELNLSSLELGDSALYFCASSQTFGGAEAFFGQGTRLTVV.

The rearrangement joins TRBV29-1 to TRBJ2-1; the D gene is possibly TRBD1 (6 bases). Between the trimmed V and J ends, which lost 7 bases and 5 bases, there was a span of 12 bases. CDR3 length: 12 amino acids. The germline gives CDR1 SQVTM, CDR2 ANQGSEA. CDR3 in DNA: TGCAGCGGGAACAGGGTCGACAATGAGCAGTTCTTC. This encodes CSGNRVDNEQFF.